These 24 T cell receptor beta chains were all obtained from the same sample, sequenced in a study of blood T cell repertoires in COVID-19. Sequenced by immunoSEQ multiplex PCR; TCRdb stores in-frame clones only, minus some. The data hold roughly 100,000 clones, with roughly 79% observed a single time. Sequencing used peripheral blood. These receptors all come from a man in his 70s with acute or convalescent COVID-19.

This chain links TRBV29-1 with TRBJ1-1, with 7 nucleotides matching TRBD1. Germline V gene sequence: CDR1 SQVTM, CDR2 ANQGSEA. Trimming at V came to 7 bases and at J to 5 bases, leaving 7 bases not matched to a gene. There are 12 residues in the CDR3. The CDR3 bases are TGCAGCGCCCGACAGGGACGGACTGAAGCTTTCTTT. It specifies CSARQGRTEAFF.

The chain carries TRBV28 and TRBJ1-1, with D unclear. From germline, CDR1 is MDHEN and CDR2 SYDVKM. With 2 bases removed from V and 2 bases from J, the gap between germline ends came to 6 bases. The CDR3 loop spans 13 amino acids. In DNA, the CDR3 is TGTGCCAGCAGTTTAGGAGAAAACACTGAAGCTTTCTTT. Encoded protein: CASSLGENTEAFF.

The V gene is TRBV5-6, the J gene TRBJ2-1; 11 bases agree with TRBD2. With 4 bases clipped from V and 6 bases from J, the junction kept 3 bases outside the gene matches. CDR1 is SGHDT, CDR2 YYEEEE, per germline. The CDR3 runs 14 residues. The CDR3: CASSRGTSGNEQFF. The CDR3 DNA reads TGTGCCAGCAGCCGGGGGACTAGCGGCAATGAGCAGTTCTTC.

The rearrangement uses TRBV28 and TRBJ2-2; TRBD1 matches 8 bases. V lost 3 bases, J lost 0 bases, and 0 bases stayed unmatched. Per the germline V gene, CDR1 is MDHEN and CDR2 is SYDVKM. The CDR3 spans 15 residues. Here the CDR3 reads CASSLDRANTGELFF. The CDR3 region has the DNA TGTGCCAGCAGTTTGGACAGGGCGAACACCGGGGAGCTGTTTTTT.

The chain carries TRBV11-2 and TRBJ2-5; 7 bases are a match to TRBD2. V was clipped by 3 bases and J by 4 bases; unmatched bases: 2. Germline V CDR1 and CDR2: SGHAT, FQNNGV. The length of the CDR3 is 13 residues. The DNA for the CDR3 is TGTGCCAGCAGCTTCAGCGGGGTAGAGACCCAGTACTTC. Translation gives CASSFSGVETQYF.

The rearrangement links TRBV20-1 to TRBJ2-3, with a possible D match to TRBD1 (5 bases). Germline CDR1 and CDR2: DFQATT and SNEGSKA (reference sequence). The CDR3 is 18 amino acids. V lost 3 bases and J lost 4, with 26 bases in between. CDR3 in amino acids: CSASPVQIRALGADTQYF. In DNA, the CDR3 is TGCAGTGCTAGTCCGGTACAGATCAGGGCCTTAGGGGCAGATACGCAGTATTTT.

This rearrangement joins TRBV6-5 to TRBJ1-2, with TRBD1 identical over 7 bases. Trimming at V came to 2 bases and at J to 7 bases, leaving 10 bases not matched to a gene. Per the germline V gene, CDR1 is MNHEY and CDR2 is SVGAGI. This CDR3 is 15 amino acids long. The CDR3 loop reads CASSYTGQAQGGYTF. The CDR3 DNA is TGTGCCAGCAGTTACACCGGACAGGCCCAAGGTGGCTACACCTTC.

The J gene is TRBJ1-2, the V gene TRBV4-1; 8 bases are a match to TRBD1. CDR3 size: 14 residues. Germline-derived CDR1 and CDR2 are MGHRA and YSYEKL. J lost 4 bases, V lost 4 bases, and 5 bases had no gene match. This chain's CDR3 is CASSPSQGGYGYTF. The CDR3 DNA reads as TGCGCCAGCAGCCCTTCACAGGGGGGCTATGGCTACACCTTC.

The CDR3 DNA is TGTGCCAGCAGTGAAGCGGCCACCTCCAATCAGCCCCAGCATTTT. This sequence encodes CASSEAATSNQPQHF. J is TRBJ1-5 and V is TRBV2; D remains unclear. V was pared by 0 bases and J by 3 bases, with 9 bases between. Germline CDR1 SNHLY, CDR2 FYNNEI. This CDR3 has 15 amino acids.

J is TRBJ2-7 and V is TRBV2, with 16 bases identical to TRBD2. From germline, CDR1 is SNHLY and CDR2 FYNNEI. The CDR3 covers 17 residues. Trimming at V came to 6 bases and at J to 5 bases, leaving 10 bases not matched to a gene. The CDR3 DNA reads as TGTGCCAGCAGCACCCTTGGGACTAGCGGGGGGGCTCACGAGCAGTACTTC. It encodes CASSTLGTSGGAHEQYF.

This chain joins TRBV25-1 and TRBJ1-1; a weak D match, TRBD1 (6 bases). The germline gives CDR1 MGHDK, CDR2 SYGVNS. V shed 5 bases and J shed 1 base, with 14 bases lying between them. The CDR3 consists of 15 residues. As DNA, the CDR3 is TGTGCCAGCAGTCGAGGGGACAAGGGGAACACTGAAGCTTTCTTT. Protein: CASSRGDKGNTEAFF.

This sequence joins TRBV7-2 and TRBJ2-5, with TRBD2 as a possible D gene (5 bases). Trimming removed 1 base from V and 10 bases from J, with 13 bases in between. The CDR3 is 13 residues long. Germline assignment: CDR1 SGHTA and CDR2 FQGNSA. The CDR3 reads CASSLEASRDQYF. In DNA, the CDR3 is TGTGCCAGCAGCTTAGAGGCCTCCCGGGACCAGTACTTC.

The genes are TRBV7-8 and TRBJ1-4; a possible D gene is TRBD1 (5 bases). Germline assignment: CDR1 SGHVS and CDR2 FQNEAQ. The CDR3 loop spans 15 amino acids. V gave up 5 bases and J gave up 3 bases, with 13 bases separating them. CDR3 sequence reads: CASSTAGRANEKLFF. In DNA, the CDR3 is TGTGCCAGCAGCACAGCGGGACGGGCTAATGAAAAACTGTTTTTT.

The chain links TRBV5-1 to TRBJ1-4; D perhaps matches TRBD1 (5 bases). The CDR3 is 15 residues long. Germline CDR1 is SGHRS and CDR2 is YFSETQ. V lost 0 bases to trimming and J lost 5 bases, with 11 bases between them. The CDR3 coding sequence is TGCGCCAGCAGCTTGGTGGGGGGTCAAAATGAAAAACTGTTTTTT. Translation: CASSLVGGQNEKLFF.

The V and J genes are TRBV2 and TRBJ1-6; a weak D match, TRBD1 (6 bases). Germline lookup yields CDR1 SNHLY and CDR2 FYNNEI. The CDR3 loop spans 17 amino acids. Trimming removed 2 bases from V and 3 bases from J, with 14 bases in between. The DNA of the CDR3 is TGTGCCAGCAGTGAAAAACAGGGAAGCTACTATAATTCACCCCTCCACTTT. It is translated as CASSEKQGSYYNSPLHF.

The chain recombines TRBV9 with TRBJ1-1, with TRBD1 matching over 12 bases. The J segment lost 8 bases and the V segment lost 1 base, leaving 6 bases of the junction unmatched. This CDR3 contains 15 residues. Germline loops: CDR1 SGDLS, CDR2 YYNGEE. Written as DNA, the CDR3 is TGTGCCAGCAGCGTAATAGGGACAGGGGGCTGGGAAGCTTTCTTT. Its translation: CASSVIGTGGWEAFF. Full variable domain (missing parts from reference TRBV9 and TRBJ1-1): DSGVTQTPKHLITATGQRVTLRCSPRSGDLSVYWYQQSLDQGLQFLIQYYNGEERAKGNILERFSAQQFPDLHSELNLSSLELGDSALYFCASSVIGTGGWEAFFGQGTRLTVV.

The chain recombines TRBV30 with TRBJ2-3; D is ambiguous. V shed 1 base and J shed 15 bases, with 20 bases lying between them. From germline, CDR1 is GTSNPN and CDR2 SVGIG (reference sequence). CDR3 length equals 13 residues. The CDR3 protein is CAWSAPPLGTYYF. CDR3 DNA: TGTGCCTGGAGTGCCCCCCCCCTTGGTACCTACTATTTT.

The chain recombines TRBV29-1 with TRBJ1-1; D remains ambiguous. The V end was cut by 3 bases, the J end by 7 bases, with 12 bases between. In germline, CDR1 is SQVTM, CDR2 ANQGSEA. The CDR3 loop spans 12 amino acids. CDR3 residues: CSVDRVRGEAFF. DNA for the CDR3: TGCAGCGTTGATCGGGTGAGAGGTGAAGCTTTCTTT.

This clone was seen just once. The chain employs TRBV6-5 and TRBJ2-3; D unclear. This CDR3 is 15 amino acids long. V was shortened by 1 base and J by 0 bases, with 8 bases between the two germline ends. Germline V gives CDR1 MNHEY, CDR2 SVGAGI. The CDR3 reads CASSYYAKSTDTQYF. CDR3 coding DNA: TGTGCCAGCAGTTACTACGCGAAGAGCACAGATACGCAGTATTTT.

This clone was detected only once. This chain links TRBV13 with TRBJ2-2; 13 bases agree with TRBD2. Per germline, CDR1 PRHDT and CDR2 FYEKMQ (reference sequence). V gave up 2 bases and J gave up 2 bases; unmatched junction bases: 11. The CDR3 is 20 amino acids. The CDR3 here is CASSLLGWTSGRENTGELFF. The CDR3 DNA is TGTGCCAGCAGCTTACTTGGGTGGACTAGCGGGAGAGAAAACACCGGGGAGCTGTTTTTT.

The chain couples TRBV28 to TRBJ2-3, with 7 bases matching TRBD2. CDR3 length: 13 amino acids. The junction had 6 bases not matched to a gene; V was cut back by 5 bases and J by 7 bases. CDR1 and CDR2 (germline): MDHEN, SYDVKM. The CDR3 DNA reads TGTGCCAGCAGTGCTCTACTAGCGTATACGCAGTATTTT. Translation gives CASSALLAYTQYF.

V and J are TRBV9 and TRBJ2-1; TRBD2 aligns across 8 bases. Trimming at V came to 0 bases and at J to 0 bases, leaving 8 bases not matched to a gene. Per germline, CDR1 SGDLS and CDR2 YYNGEE. The CDR3 is 18 amino acids. CDR3 coding DNA: TGTGCCAGCAGCGTAGGTTTTAGCGGGGAACGCTCCTACAATGAGCAGTTCTTC. This codes for CASSVGFSGERSYNEQFF.

This chain joins TRBV28 and TRBJ1-2; D is possibly TRBD1 (6 bases). CDR3 length equals 14 residues. The germline CDR1 and CDR2 sequences are MDHEN and SYDVKM. The ends were cut back, 2 bases at V and 2 bases at J, with 9 bases in the middle. CDR3 region: CASSLGQMNYGYTF. CDR3 bases: TGTGCCAGCAGTTTAGGACAGATGAACTATGGCTACACCTTC.

The V and J genes are TRBV18 and TRBJ1-1; 8 nucleotides agree with TRBD1. V shed 6 bases and J 10 bases; nucleotides not matched to a gene: 4. Germline V CDR1 and CDR2: KGHSH, LQKENI. The CDR3 runs 11 residues. The DNA of the CDR3 is TGTGCCAGCTCCCCAGACAGGGGAGCTTTCTTT. Protein product: CASSPDRGAFF.